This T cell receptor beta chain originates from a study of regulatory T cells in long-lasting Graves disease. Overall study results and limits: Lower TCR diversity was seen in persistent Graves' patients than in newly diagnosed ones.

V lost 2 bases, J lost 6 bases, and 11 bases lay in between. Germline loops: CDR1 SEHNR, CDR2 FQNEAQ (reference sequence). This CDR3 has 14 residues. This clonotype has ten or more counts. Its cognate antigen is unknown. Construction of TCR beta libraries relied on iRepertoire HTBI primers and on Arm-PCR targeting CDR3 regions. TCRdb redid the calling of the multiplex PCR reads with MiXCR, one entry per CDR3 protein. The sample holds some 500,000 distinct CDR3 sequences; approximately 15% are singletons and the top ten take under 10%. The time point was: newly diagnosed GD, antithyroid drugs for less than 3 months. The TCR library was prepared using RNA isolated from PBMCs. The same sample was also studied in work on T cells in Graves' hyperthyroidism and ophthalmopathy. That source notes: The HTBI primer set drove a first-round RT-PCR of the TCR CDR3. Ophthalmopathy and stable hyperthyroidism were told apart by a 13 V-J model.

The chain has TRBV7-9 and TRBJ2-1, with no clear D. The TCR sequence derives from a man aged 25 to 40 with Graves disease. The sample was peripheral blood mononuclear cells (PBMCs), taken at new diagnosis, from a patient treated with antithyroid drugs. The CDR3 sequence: CASSLPVTFNEQFF. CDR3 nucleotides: TGTGCCAGCAGCTTACCTGTCACCTTCAATGAGCAGTTCTTC.